The present T cell receptor beta chain was sequenced within a study of CD8+CD57+ T cells in acquired aplastic anemia. On the study more broadly: Sorted CD4+ and CD8+ cells gave a mean 3.2 ug DNA, range roughly 0.19 to 27.4 ug. In CD4+ cells, healthy donors produced an average of approximately 9.9 million reads. Study-wide findings and caveats: Twenty-nine CD8+ CDR3 sequences were shared between patients and controls. Patients showed no significant difference from controls in CD8+ Simpson's diversity.

Concerning this clonotype: Its antigen is unidentified.

Per the germline V gene, CDR1 is SGDLS and CDR2 is YYNGEE. Trimming took 0 bases from V and 0 from J, leaving 12 bases between them. The CDR3 contains 16 residues. Genomic DNA, serving as template, underwent TCR beta VDJ and CDR3 profiling. TCRdb ran MiXCR on the reads and lists one entry per CDR3 protein. In the table there are 200,000 to 250,000 distinct CDR3 sequences, approximately 60% of which are singletons. The clonotype originates from a human donor in good health. Material for sequencing was sorted CD4+, CD8+, or CD8+CD57+ T cells (not recorded which) from PBMCs. This chain uses TRBV9 with TRBJ1-1; no definite D call. The CDR3 region is CASSVDRWVMNTEAFF. DNA of the CDR3: TGTGCCAGCAGCGTAGATCGATGGGTTATGAACACTGAAGCTTTCTTT.